This entry features one TCR beta chain sequence. This clonotype has at least ten counts. This clone's antigen is unknown. Base qualities are not recorded, but no much larger clone differs from it by a single base. TCR alpha and beta CDR3 regions were amplified with the iRepertoire nested amplicon-rescue multiplex PCR (arm-PCR) platform from RNA. The input for one-step reverse transcription and amplification was about 100-400 ng of either tissue mRNA or PBMC total RNA. Following bead purification, Illumina adapters were added through a secondary multiplex PCR, and the libraries were then gel-purified between 200 and 400 bp. Libraries carried internal 6-nucleotide barcodes used for demultiplexing. Sequencing of libraries was performed on an Illumina MiSeq with 2x220 or 2x250 nucleotide paired-end reads. Concerning the study's data processing: Paired reads were merged using FLASH 1.2.11 and aligned with BWA-MEM to the GRCh37 human genome, and TRA and TRB reads were then extracted. V and J assignment used an IMGT-derived reference of cassette sequences and CDR3 motifs that included pseudogenes. Reads were translated in three frames, and productive CDR3s were defined by a C…FGXG motif without stop codons. Unique combinations of V-J cassette pair and CDR3 amino acid sequence were defined as clonotypes. Reads were filtered by Hamming distance, thresholded by each sample's sequence error rate in mapped regions. TCRdb reanalyzed the raw reads on its own, using fastp at Q25 for trimming and MiXCR for clone calling, and kept in-frame beta chains. All rows with the same CDR3 protein become a single entry with the most common DNA and genes. TCRdb assigned the V and J calls; the authors' analysis was not used. For this sample the table gives 100,000 to 150,000 distinct CDR3 sequences, of which more than 20% were detected only once. The ten most abundant clones make up roughly 15% of the sample.

This record belongs to a study of glioma-infiltrating T cells listed by TCRdb under 2016. A note on the overall study: The study sequenced TCR alpha- and beta-chain repertoires from glioma tissue, from non-neoplastic brain tissue and from matched peripheral blood mononuclear cells. To measure divergence between tissue and blood T-cell populations, each tissue-infiltrating repertoire was compared with the peripheral blood repertoire of the same patient. Three low-grade glioma patients, eight or nine primary glioblastoma patients and three non-glioma patients contributing non-neoplastic brain tissue were included in the paired cohort.

V lost 5 bases and J lost 8 bases, and the count of bases not matched to a germline gene is 4. The germline V gene (reference sequence) sets CDR1 to MNHEY and CDR2 to SMNVEV. Its CDR3 holds 13 amino acids, cysteine through phenylalanine. The only DNA kept is the CDR3, 39 bases in frame from the first base. The paper as a whole reports these results and caveats: Very few CDR3 sequences were found to be shared between tissue and blood, and this scarcity was attributed to high CDR3 diversity and limited sampling. VJ-independent divergence between tissue and blood was found to be below expectation in non-neoplastic patients but above expectation in all gliomas, particularly low-grade gliomas. The group comparisons were based on small numbers of patients: three non-neoplastic, three low-grade glioma and seven to nine glioblastoma patients.

Sequenced input: glioma tissue, nonneoplastic brain tissue, or PBMCs (not recorded which). The chain joins TRBV27 to TRBJ1-2, and 11 bases in between align with TRBD1. The TCR originated in a human donor with low-grade glioma or glioblastoma, undergoing nonglioma brain surgery, or in good health (not recorded which). The DNA reads TGTGCCAGCAGTCTCGGGACAGGGGGAGGCTACACCTTC. This gives the protein CASSLGTGGGYTF.